This TCR beta chain is drawn from a study of regulatory T cells in long-lasting Graves disease. Researchers made TCR beta libraries by using iRepertoire HTBI primers and running Arm-PCR on CDR3 regions. Each CDR3 protein is one row after TCRdb ran MiXCR on the multiplex PCR reads. The repertoire consists of fewer than 650,000 distinct CDR3 sequences, with approximately 15% occurring once and the leading ten covering approximately 20%. This clonotype was observed many times. Time point reported: newly diagnosed GD, antithyroid drugs for less than 3 months. TCR sequences were obtained from RNA taken from PBMCs. The same data also contributed to another study, on T cells in Graves' hyperthyroidism and ophthalmopathy. As that study records: Patients between 18 and 65 years old had hyperthyroidism, newly diagnosed and lasting under 2 months. Primed by the HTBI set, a first-round RT-PCR was run on the TCR CDR3.

The specimen was peripheral blood mononuclear cells (PBMCs), collected at new diagnosis, from a patient treated with antithyroid drugs. This receptor was identified in a woman aged 25-40 years with Graves disease.

The CDR3 is CASSPHGVSYEQYF. In DNA form, the CDR3 reads TGTGCCAGCAGCCCCCACGGGGTCTCCTACGAGCAGTACTTC. The chain has TRBV28 and TRBJ2-7; possibly TRBD2 for D (5 bases). The CDR3 runs 14 residues. Trimming took 6 bases from V and 0 from J, leaving 12 bases between them. Looked up from germline, CDR1 is MDHEN and CDR2 is SYDVKM.